These T cell receptor beta chains were read from a single sample in a study of beta chain features in type 1 diabetes. Measured with immunoSEQ multiplex PCR; TCRdb has only the in-frame clones, and not every one. The data hold 150,000 to 200,000 clones, with 8% to 8.5% observed a single time. The specimen was central memory CD4+ T cells from blood. These receptors originate from a woman between 18 and 29 years old with type 1 diabetes. Both conserved end residues are part of each CDR3. The D gene is left open where the match is weak. Clone size is stated in some rows and not others, as once, few, many or a class when expanded.

J gene | clone size | V gene | D gene | CDR3 DNA | CDR3 protein
TRBJ2-1 | few | TRBV25-1 | TRBD2 | TGTGCCAGCAGGACCCGGGCGGGGGGGCCGGGGTGCAATGAGCAGTTCTTC | CASRTRAGGPGCNEQFF
TRBJ2-5 | few | TRBV4-1 | . | TGCGCCAGCAGCCAGTTACAGGAGGAGACCCAGTACTTC | CASSQLQEETQYF
TRBJ1-6 | . | TRBV7-6 | . | TGTGCCAGCAGCTTAGGACAGTCAAATTCACCCCTCCACTTT | CASSLGQSNSPLHF
TRBJ2-6 | . | TRBV5-4 | TRBD2 | TGTGCCAGCAGCCCGGGGGGGTCTGGGGCCAACGTCCTGACTTTC | CASSPGGSGANVLTF
TRBJ1-1 | few | TRBV10-3 | TRBD1 | TGTGCCTCCCGACCCGGGACAGGGATGTGGGACACTGAAGCTTTCTTT | CASRPGTGMWDTEAFF
TRBJ2-3 | . | TRBV9 | TRBD1 | TGTGCCAGCAGCGTTGGGACAGGGGGCCGGGATACGCAGTATTTT | CASSVGTGGRDTQYF
TRBJ1-5 | few | TRBV7-2 | TRBD1 | TGTGCCAGCAGCCTCGGGGGGAGCAGGGGGCTTTCCCAGCCCCAGCATTTT | CASSLGGSRGLSQPQHF
TRBJ2-2 | few | TRBV14 | . | TGTGCCAGCAGCTTGGAAGGACGAGCGGGCCCGAACACCGGGGAGCTGTTTTTT | CASSLEGRAGPNTGELFF
TRBJ1-2 | few | TRBV5-1 | . | TGCGCCAGCAGCACCGACAGGACTTATGGCTACACCTTC | CASSTDRTYGYTF
TRBJ1-5 | many | TRBV29-1 | . | TGCAGCGTGATACTTGGCAATCAGCCCCAGCATTTT | CSVILGNQPQHF
TRBJ2-1 | . | TRBV7-2 | . | TGTGCCAGCAGCTTATCAGTCAATGAGCAGTTCTTC | CASSLSVNEQFF
TRBJ2-5 | . | TRBV2 | . | TGTGCCAGCAGAGAGCAAGAGACCCAGTACTTC | CASREQETQYF
TRBJ1-1 | . | TRBV4-1 | TRBD1 | TGCGCCAGCAGCCAAGCGAAGGGACAGGGGGTTTCTTGGTACACTGAAGCTTTCTTT | CASSQAKGQGVSWYTEAFF
TRBJ2-3 | many | TRBV4-2 | TRBD2 | TGTGCCAGCAGCCAAGTTTACCTAGCGGGAGCAGGTGGCACAGATACGCAGTATTTT | CASSQVYLAGAGGTDTQYF
TRBJ2-1 | . | TRBV5-1 | . | TGCGCCAGCAGCTTGGTTGGGAGGACCTACAATGAGCAGTTCTTC | CASSLVGRTYNEQFF
TRBJ1-5 | few | TRBV2 | TRBD1 | TGTGCCAGCAGTGATGGCAGGGGGCTTCAGCCCCAGCATTTT | CASSDGRGLQPQHF
TRBJ2-1 | . | TRBV7-2 | TRBD1 | TGTGCCAGCAGCTCGACAGGGAATGAGCAGTTCTTC | CASSSTGNEQFF
TRBJ2-7 | . | TRBV27 | TRBD1 | TGTGCCAGCAGTTTAGACAGGGGCGCCTACGAGCAGTACTTC | CASSLDRGAYEQYF
TRBJ1-4 | few | TRBV5-4 | TRBD1 | TGTGCCAGCAGCTTGGACCTCCAGGGGGCGGGGGAAAAACTGTTTTTT | CASSLDLQGAGEKLFF
TRBJ2-5 | few | TRBV2 | . | TGTGCCAGCAGTGAAGGGCACCAACCGGAGACCCAGTACTTC | CASSEGHQPETQYF
TRBJ1-2 | . | TRBV6-6 | . | TGTGCCAGCAGCCCATTCGACAGCGACAATGGCTACACCTTC | CASSPFDSDNGYTF
TRBJ2-5 | . | TRBV4-1 | . | TGCGCCAGCAGCCAAGATCGTGAGACCCAGTACTTC | CASSQDRETQYF
TRBJ1-1 | few | TRBV21-1 | . | TGTGCCATCGATGAGGCGCCGAACACTGAAGCTTTCTTT | CAIDEAPNTEAFF
TRBJ1-2 | few | TRBV10-3 | TRBD1 | TGTGCCATCAGTGACTTGGACAGGGGTGGTGGCTACACCTTC | CAISDLDRGGGYTF
TRBJ2-4 | few | TRBV7-2 | TRBD2 | TGTGCCAGCAGCCCCTCTCCTAGCGGGAGGGCCAACATTCAGTACTTC | CASSPSPSGRANIQYF
TRBJ2-7 | few | TRBV6-1 | TRBD2 | TGTGCCAGCAGTGGCAGACTAGCGGGAGACCGGAACGAGCAGTACTTC | CASSGRLAGDRNEQYF
TRBJ1-5 | . | TRBV2 | . | TGTGCCAGCAACGGGGAAAGCAATCAGCCCCAGCATTTT | CASNGESNQPQHF
TRBJ2-3 | . | TRBV5-1 | TRBD2 | TGCGCCAGCAGCGGATCACTAGCGGCTCACACAGATACGCAGTATTTT | CASSGSLAAHTDTQYF
TRBJ2-6 | many | TRBV7-8 | TRBD1 | TGTGCCAGCAGCCCGAGAGGACAGGGCGTACCCTCTGGGGCCAACGTCCTGACTTTC | CASSPRGQGVPSGANVLTF
TRBJ1-2 | . | TRBV6-5 | . | TGTGCCAGCAGTGAAGGATCAGGGGATCCTGGCTACACCTTC | CASSEGSGDPGYTF
TRBJ1-5 | few | TRBV28 | . | TGTGCCAGCAACTGGGGCACGGGCAATCAGCCCCAGCATTTT | CASNWGTGNQPQHF
TRBJ2-1 | few | TRBV7-9 | . | TGTGCCAGCAGCTTATTGGGCGGGATTTACAATGAGCAGTTCTTC | CASSLLGGIYNEQFF
TRBJ1-4 | few | TRBV30 | . | TGTGCCTGGAGGAACAGGGTGGATGAAAAACTGTTTTTT | CAWRNRVDEKLFF
TRBJ2-5 | few | TRBV6-5 | TRBD1 | TGTGCCAGCACCTGGGGACAGGGGGGTCAGGAGACCCAGTACTTC | CASTWGQGGQETQYF
TRBJ2-7 | . | TRBV28 | TRBD1 | TGTGCCAGCCAGTTGCGTATATGGACAGGGACCTACGAGCAGTACTTC | CASQLRIWTGTYEQYF
TRBJ1-2 | few | TRBV28 | . | TGTGCCGGAGGGGTCGACTATGGCTACACCTTC | CAGGVDYGYTF
TRBJ1-1 | few | TRBV18 | . | TGTGCCAGCTCACAGGACGCTAGGGGTGTTCGCACTGAAGCTTTCTTT | CASSQDARGVRTEAFF
TRBJ2-7 | few | TRBV4-3 | TRBD2 | TGCGCCAGCAGCCGAGGGACTAGCGGGGGGGACCTCGAGCAGTACTTC | CASSRGTSGGDLEQYF
TRBJ1-2 | . | TRBV14 | . | TGTGCCAGCAGCCAAGATGCAGGGGCCTATGGCTACACCTTC | CASSQDAGAYGYTF
TRBJ2-7 | . | TRBV2 | . | TGTGCCAGCAGTGAGAACAGGTTCACCTACGAGCAGTACTTC | CASSENRFTYEQYF
TRBJ2-1 | many | TRBV29-1 | . | TGCAGCGTCTGGCGGGGACGGAATGAGCAGTTCTTC | CSVWRGRNEQFF
TRBJ2-3 | few | TRBV6-4 | . | TGTGCCAGCAGTGAGAGTGGGGCGAGGGATACGCAGTATTTT | CASSESGARDTQYF
TRBJ2-6 | . | TRBV4-3 | . | TGCGCCAGCAGCCAAACCCCTAGTAGTGGGGCCAACGTCCTGACTTTC | CASSQTPSSGANVLTF
TRBJ2-1 | few | TRBV10-3 | TRBD2 | TGTGCCACCGACTCCTCCGGGAGGGAGCAGTTCTTC | CATDSSGREQFF
TRBJ1-1 | . | TRBV28 | . | TGTGCCAGCAGTTCTGGGGCGAACACTGAAGCTTTCTTT | CASSSGANTEAFF
TRBJ1-1 | few | TRBV5-7 | . | TGTGCCAGCAGCTTCTTAACAGTGTGGAACACTGAAGCTTTCTTT | CASSFLTVWNTEAFF